This TCR beta chain came from a study of post-analysis software for immune sequencing data. Across the study: As for disease course, relapsing-remitting, secondary progressive and progressive-relapsing multiple sclerosis were all included. Study-level results: In patients, five or six TRBV segments were more frequent than in controls, with TRBV5-6, TRBV5-1 and TRBV20-1 among them. Compared against controls, patients with multiple sclerosis displayed significantly lower normalized Chao1 diversity.

V was shortened by 6 bases and J by 4 bases, with 16 bases between the two germline ends. The CDR3 contains 16 residues. The germline V gene encodes CDR1 SEHNR and CDR2 FQNEAQ (reference sequence). There are a few counts of this clonotype. Antigen unknown. Researchers reported that TCR beta cDNA libraries carried unique molecular identifiers. TCRdb reprocessed the PCR reads via MiXCR and lists one record per CDR3 protein. Among hundreds of thousands of distinct CDR3 sequences listed, 30% were seen once. V is TRBV7-9 and J is TRBJ2-6, with D unclear. The TCR comes from a girl between 5 and 17 years old with multiple sclerosis. Sample: blood. The CDR3 reads CASSSPISGGANVLTF. DNA for the CDR3: TGTGCCAGCAGTTCCCCAATTTCGGGCGGGGCCAACGTCCTGACTTTC.